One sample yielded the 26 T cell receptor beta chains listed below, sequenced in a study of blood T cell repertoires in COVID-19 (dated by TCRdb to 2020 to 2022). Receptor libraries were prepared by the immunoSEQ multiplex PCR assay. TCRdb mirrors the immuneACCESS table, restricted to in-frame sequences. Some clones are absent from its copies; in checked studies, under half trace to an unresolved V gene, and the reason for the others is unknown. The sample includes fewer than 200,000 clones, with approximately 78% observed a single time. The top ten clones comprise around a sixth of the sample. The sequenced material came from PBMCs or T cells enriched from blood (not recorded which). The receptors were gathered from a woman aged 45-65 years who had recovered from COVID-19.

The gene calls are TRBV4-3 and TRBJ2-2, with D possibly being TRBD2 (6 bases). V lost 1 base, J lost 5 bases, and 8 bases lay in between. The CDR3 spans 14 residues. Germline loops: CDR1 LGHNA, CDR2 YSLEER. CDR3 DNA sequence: TGCGCCAGCAGCCAAGTGGCGGGAACCGGGGAGCTGTTTTTT. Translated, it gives CASSQVAGTGELFF.

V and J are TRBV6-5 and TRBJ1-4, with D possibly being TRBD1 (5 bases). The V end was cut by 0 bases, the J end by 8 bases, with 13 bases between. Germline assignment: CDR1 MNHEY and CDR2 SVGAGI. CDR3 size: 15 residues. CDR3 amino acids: CASSYSAGKGEKLFF. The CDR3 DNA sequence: TGTGCCAGCAGTTACTCCGCAGGGAAAGGAGAAAAACTGTTTTTT.

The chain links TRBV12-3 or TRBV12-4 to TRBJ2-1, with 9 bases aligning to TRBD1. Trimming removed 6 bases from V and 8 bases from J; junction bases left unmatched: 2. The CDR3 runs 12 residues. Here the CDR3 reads CASSRQGDEQFF. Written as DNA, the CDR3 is TGTGCCAGCAGCAGACAGGGGGATGAGCAGTTCTTC.

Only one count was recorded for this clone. The CDR3 protein is CASSPFLAGVAYEQYF. The CDR3 nucleotides read TGTGCCAGCAGCCCATTTTTAGCGGGAGTAGCCTACGAGCAGTACTTC. The V gene is TRBV3-1 (or the pseudogene TRBV3-2), the J gene TRBJ2-7; 9 nucleotides align to TRBD2. The germline V gene has CDR1 LGHDT and CDR2 YNNKEL (reference sequence). J gave up 2 bases and V 4 bases, and 9 bases lay outside the gene matches. The CDR3 is made up of 16 amino acids.

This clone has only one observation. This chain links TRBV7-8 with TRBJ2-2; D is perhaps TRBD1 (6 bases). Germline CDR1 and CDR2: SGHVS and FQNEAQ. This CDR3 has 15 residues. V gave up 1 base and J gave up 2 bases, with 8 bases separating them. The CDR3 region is CASSLVDSNTGELFF. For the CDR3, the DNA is TGTGCCAGCAGCTTAGTGGACAGTAACACCGGGGAGCTGTTTTTT.

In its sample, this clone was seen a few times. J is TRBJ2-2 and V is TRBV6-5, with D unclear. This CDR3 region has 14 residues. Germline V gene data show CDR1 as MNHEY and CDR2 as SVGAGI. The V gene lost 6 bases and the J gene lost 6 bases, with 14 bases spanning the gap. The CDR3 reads CASRSTSRSGELFF. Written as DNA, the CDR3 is TGTGCCAGCAGGAGCACAAGCAGGTCCGGGGAGCTGTTTTTT.

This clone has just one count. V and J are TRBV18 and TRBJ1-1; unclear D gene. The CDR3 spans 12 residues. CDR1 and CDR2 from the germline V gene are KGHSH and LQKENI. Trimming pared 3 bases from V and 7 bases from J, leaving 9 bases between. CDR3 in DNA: TGTGCCAGCTCACCGTCCCCCGGTGAAGCTTTCTTT. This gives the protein CASSPSPGEAFF.

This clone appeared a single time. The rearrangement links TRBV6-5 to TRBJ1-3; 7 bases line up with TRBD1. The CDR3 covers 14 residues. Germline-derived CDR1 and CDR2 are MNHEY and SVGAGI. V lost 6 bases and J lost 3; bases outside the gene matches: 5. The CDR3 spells CASSSGTDGNTIYF. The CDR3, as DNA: TGTGCCAGCAGCTCAGGGACAGATGGAAACACCATATATTTT.

CDR3 protein: CASSQDFGTGFFGSYNEQFF. CDR3 nucleotide sequence: TGTGCCAGCAGCCAAGATTTCGGGACAGGGTTTTTTGGCTCCTACAATGAGCAGTTCTTC. The rearrangement uses TRBV14 and TRBJ2-1; 9 nucleotides line up with TRBD1. The CDR3 has 20 residues. Germline V CDR1 and CDR2: SGHDN, FVKESK. Trimming cost V 0 bases and J 0 bases; bases outside gene matches: 12.

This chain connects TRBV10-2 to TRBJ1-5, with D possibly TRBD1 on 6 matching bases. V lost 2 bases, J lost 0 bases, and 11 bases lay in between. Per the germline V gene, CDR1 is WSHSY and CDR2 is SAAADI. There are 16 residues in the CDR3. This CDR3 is CASSEGDTLSNQPQHF. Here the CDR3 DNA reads TGCGCCAGCAGTGAGGGGGACACCCTTAGCAATCAGCCCCAGCATTTT.

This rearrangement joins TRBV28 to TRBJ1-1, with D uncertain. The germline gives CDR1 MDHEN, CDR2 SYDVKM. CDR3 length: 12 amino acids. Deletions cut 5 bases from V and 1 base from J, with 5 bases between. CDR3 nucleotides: TGTGCCAGCAGTACGGGGAACACTGAAGCTTTCTTT. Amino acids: CASSTGNTEAFF.

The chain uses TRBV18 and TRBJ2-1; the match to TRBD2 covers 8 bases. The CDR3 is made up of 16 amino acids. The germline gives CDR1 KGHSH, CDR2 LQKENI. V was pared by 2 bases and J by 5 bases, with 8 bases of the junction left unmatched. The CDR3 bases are TGTGCCAGCTCACCAGCAGGCGGGAGGCGTCACAATGAGCAGTTCTTC. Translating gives CASSPAGGRRHNEQFF.

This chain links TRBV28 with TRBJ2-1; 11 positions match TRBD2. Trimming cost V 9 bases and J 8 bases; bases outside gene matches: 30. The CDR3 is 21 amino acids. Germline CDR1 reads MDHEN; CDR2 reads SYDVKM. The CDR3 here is CARPTVGGTSGRLRSRDEQFF. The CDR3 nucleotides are TGTGCCAGACCTACCGTGGGAGGAACTAGCGGGAGACTTAGGTCGAGGGATGAGCAGTTCTTC.

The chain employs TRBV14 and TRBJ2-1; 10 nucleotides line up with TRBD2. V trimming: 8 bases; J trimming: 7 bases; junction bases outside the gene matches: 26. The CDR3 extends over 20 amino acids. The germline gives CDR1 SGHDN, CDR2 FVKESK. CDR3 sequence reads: CASSRLAGVRILREENEQFF. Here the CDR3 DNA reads TGTGCCAGCTCAAGGCTAGCGGGAGTTCGAATCCTTCGGGAGGAGAATGAGCAGTTCTTC.

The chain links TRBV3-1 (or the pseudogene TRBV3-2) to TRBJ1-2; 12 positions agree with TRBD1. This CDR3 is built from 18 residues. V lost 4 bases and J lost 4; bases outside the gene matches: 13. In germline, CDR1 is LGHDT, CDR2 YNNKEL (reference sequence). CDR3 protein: CASSPHPGTGGYGYGYTF. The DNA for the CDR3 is TGTGCCAGCAGCCCACACCCGGGGACAGGGGGCTACGGCTATGGCTACACCTTC.

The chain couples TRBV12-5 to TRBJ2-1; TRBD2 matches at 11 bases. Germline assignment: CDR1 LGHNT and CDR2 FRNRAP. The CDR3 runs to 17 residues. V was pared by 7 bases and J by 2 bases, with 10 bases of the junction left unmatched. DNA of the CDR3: TGTGCTAGTGAAGATGGTACGACTAGCGGGACCTACAATGAGCAGTTCTTC. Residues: CASEDGTTSGTYNEQFF.

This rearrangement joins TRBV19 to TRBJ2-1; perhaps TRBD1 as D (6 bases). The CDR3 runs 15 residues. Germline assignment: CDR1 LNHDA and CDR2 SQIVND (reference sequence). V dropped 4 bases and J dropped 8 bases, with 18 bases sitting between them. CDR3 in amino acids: CASSTGQTGQDEQFF. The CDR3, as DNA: TGTGCCAGTAGTACGGGGCAGACAGGTCAGGATGAGCAGTTCTTC.

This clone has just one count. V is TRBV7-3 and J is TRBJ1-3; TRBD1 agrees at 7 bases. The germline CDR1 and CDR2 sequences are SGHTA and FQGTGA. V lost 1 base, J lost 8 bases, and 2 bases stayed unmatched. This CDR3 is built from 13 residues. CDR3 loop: CASSLITGDTIYF. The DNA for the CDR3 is TGTGCCAGCAGCTTAATAACAGGGGACACCATATATTTT.

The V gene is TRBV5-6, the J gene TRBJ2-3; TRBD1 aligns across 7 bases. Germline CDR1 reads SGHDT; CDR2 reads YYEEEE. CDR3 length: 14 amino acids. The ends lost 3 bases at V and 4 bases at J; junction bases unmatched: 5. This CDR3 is CASSSTGIADTQYF. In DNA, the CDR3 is TGTGCCAGCAGCTCGACAGGGATAGCAGATACGCAGTATTTT.

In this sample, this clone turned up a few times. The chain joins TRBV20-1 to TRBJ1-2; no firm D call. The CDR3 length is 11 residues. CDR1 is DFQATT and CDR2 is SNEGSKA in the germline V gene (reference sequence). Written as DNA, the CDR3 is TGCATCCCAAATGGGAGCGATGGCTACACCTTC. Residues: CIPNGSDGYTF.

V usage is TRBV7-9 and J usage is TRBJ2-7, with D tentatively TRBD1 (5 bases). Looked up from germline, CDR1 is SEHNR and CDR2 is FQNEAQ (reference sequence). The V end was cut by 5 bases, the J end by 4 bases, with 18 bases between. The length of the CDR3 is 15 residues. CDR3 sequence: CASSAGAQGGYEQYF. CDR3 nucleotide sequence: TGTGCCAGCAGCGCAGGCGCTCAGGGTGGGTACGAGCAGTACTTC.

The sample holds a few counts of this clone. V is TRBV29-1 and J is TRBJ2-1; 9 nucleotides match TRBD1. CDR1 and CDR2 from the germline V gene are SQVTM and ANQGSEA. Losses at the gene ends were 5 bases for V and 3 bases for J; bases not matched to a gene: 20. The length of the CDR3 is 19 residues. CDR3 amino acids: CSVRGADRGPTGVYNEQFF. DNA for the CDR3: TGCAGCGTTAGGGGGGCGGACAGGGGACCGACCGGGGTCTACAATGAGCAGTTCTTC.

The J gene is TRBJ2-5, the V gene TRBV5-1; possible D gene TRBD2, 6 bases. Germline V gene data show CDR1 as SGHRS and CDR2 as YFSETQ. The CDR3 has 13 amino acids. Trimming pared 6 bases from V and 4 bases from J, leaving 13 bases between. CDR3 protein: CASNRELGETQYF. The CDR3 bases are TGCGCCAGCAACCGGGAGTTGGGAGAGACCCAGTACTTC.

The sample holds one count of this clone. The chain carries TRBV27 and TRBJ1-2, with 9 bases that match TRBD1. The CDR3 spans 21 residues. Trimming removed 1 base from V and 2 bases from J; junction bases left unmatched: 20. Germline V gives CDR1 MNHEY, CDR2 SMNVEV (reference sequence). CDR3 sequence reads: CASSLYAAFGTGHIENYGYTF. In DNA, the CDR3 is TGTGCCAGCAGTTTATATGCTGCGTTCGGGACAGGGCACATCGAGAACTATGGCTACACCTTC.

CDR3 bases: TGTGCCAGCACGATCTCCGGGAGCCCCCAGCATTTT. It specifies CASTISGSPQHF. This chain uses TRBV19 with TRBJ1-5, with D hard to call. Germline V lookup: CDR1 LNHDA, CDR2 SQIVND (reference sequence). V lost 9 bases to trimming and J lost 10 bases, with 16 bases between them. The CDR3 runs 12 residues.

Written as DNA, the CDR3 is TGTGCCAGCATCGGGAGGTCTGGGAACACTGAAGCTTTCTTT. This gives the protein CASIGRSGNTEAFF. V gene TRBV6-5 combines with J gene TRBJ1-1; D remains unclear. The ends were cut back, 7 bases at V and 1 base at J, with 13 bases in the middle. From germline, CDR1 is MNHEY and CDR2 SVGAGI. The CDR3 sequence is 14 residues long.